One T cell receptor beta chain is described in this entry. The germline V and J ends were trimmed by 0 bases and 3 bases, with 13 bases remaining between them. Germline V lookup: CDR1 SGHRS, CDR2 YFSETQ. The length of the CDR3 is 15 residues. Produced via immunoSEQ multiplex PCR; TCRdb's table is partial and in-frame only. The sample consists of about 2.2 million clones, 80% to 95% of them appearing once. The data were taken from a study of shared clonotypes between healthy human individuals. Positively selected for CCR7, the CD45RO-negative cells used as naive CD8 cells excluded terminally differentiated effector memory CD45RA+ cells.

The clonotype comes from a man aged 18 to 35 in good health. Some clones in this sample may be carry-over from other donors' samples. The rearrangement uses TRBV5-1 and TRBJ2-7; D unresolved. Sequencing input: naive CD8+ T cells from PBMCs. CDR3: CASSLEMRNFYEQYF. CDR3 nucleotide sequence: TGCGCCAGCAGCTTGGAGATGCGAAACTTCTACGAGCAGTACTTC.